This TCR beta chain was profiled in a study of blood T cell repertoires in COVID-19. In the authors' workflow: From reference gene primer amplification, estimates of nucleated cell counts were derived. Profiled with immunoSEQ multiplex PCR; TCRdb holds only in-frame clones, not every one. V and J calls and clone size follow that table, whereas D and trimming were derived from the DNA. The profile shows approximately 480,000 clones, about 90% of them singletons. The CDR3 has 15 amino acids. V shed 3 bases and J 6 bases; nucleotides not matched to a gene: 3. The germline V gene encodes CDR1 SGHRS and CDR2 YFSETQ. Symptom resolution, clearance, or two negative PCRs marked the recovered donors of Cohort 3.

This TCR derives from a woman aged 18-35 years who had recovered from COVID-19. The sequenced sample consisted of PBMCs or T cells enriched from blood (not recorded which). The chain recombines TRBV5-1 with TRBJ2-3, with 14 nucleotides matching TRBD2. CDR3: CASSSGTSGGDTQYF. The CDR3 DNA reads as TGCGCCAGCAGCTCTGGGACTAGCGGGGGCGATACGCAGTATTTT. Drawing the rest from reference TRBV5-1 and TRBJ2-3, the complete variable domain is KAGVTQTPRYLIKTRGQQVTLSCSPISGHRSVSWYQQTPGQGLQFLFEYFSETQRNKGNFPGRFSGRQFSNSRSEMNVSTLELGDSALYLCASSSGTSGGDTQYFGPGTRLTVL.